Shown below are 9 T cell receptor beta chains from a single sample sequenced in a study of cytomegalovirus exposure and HLA in healthy donors. Profiled with immunoSEQ multiplex PCR; TCRdb holds only in-frame clones, not every one. The table has 180,000 or so clones, 70% to 85% seen once. Sample: PBMCs. These receptors all stem from a woman aged 25 to 39 in good health and CMV-seropositive.

J is TRBJ1-5 and V is TRBV6-1; D call uncertain. The germline V gene encodes CDR1 MNHNS and CDR2 SASEGT. This CDR3 region has 13 residues. With 2 bases removed from V and 7 bases from J, the gap between germline ends came to 9 bases. CDR3 DNA sequence: TGTGCCAGCAGTGAAAGGGAGCGACAGCCCCAGCATTTT. Translating gives CASSERERQPQHF.

The chain links TRBV14 to TRBJ2-7; 12 bases align to TRBD2. Per the germline V gene, CDR1 is SGHDN and CDR2 is FVKESK. Trimming at V came to 4 bases and at J to 5 bases, leaving 21 bases not matched to a gene. There are 20 residues in the CDR3. The CDR3 DNA reads TGTGCCAGCAGCCTTGCCGGGCGCTCCCTAGCGGGAGGGCCGCGCCACGAGCAGTACTTC. Translating it yields CASSLAGRSLAGGPRHEQYF.

This clone was seen a single time. The chain links TRBV5-4 to TRBJ1-1; 9 nucleotides line up with TRBD1. The CDR3 sequence is 15 residues long. The germline V gene encodes CDR1 SGHNT and CDR2 YYREEE (reference sequence). The trim removed 2 bases at V and 0 bases at J, leaving 2 bases unmatched. The CDR3, as DNA: TGTGCCAGCAGCTTCGGACAGGGGCTGAACACTGAAGCTTTCTTT. Protein product: CASSFGQGLNTEAFF. The full variable domain, completed using reference TRBV5-4 and TRBJ1-1, is ETGVTQSPTHLIKTRGQQVTLRCSSQSGHNTVSWYQQALGQGPQFIFQYYREEENGRGNFPPRFSGLQFPNYSSELNVNALELDDSALYLCASSFGQGLNTEAFFGQGTRLTVV.

The chain has TRBV6-1 and TRBJ2-1, with a possible D match to TRBD1 (6 bases). This CDR3 is built from 14 residues. Germline CDR1 reads MNHNS; CDR2 reads SASEGT. V was cut by 6 bases and J by 5 bases, with 14 bases left in between. DNA for the CDR3: TGTGCCAGCAGGGACAGACATGAAAACAATGAGCAGTTCTTC. It is translated as CASRDRHENNEQFF.

The V gene is TRBV18, the J gene TRBJ2-5; possibly TRBD2 for D (5 bases). V was clipped by 1 base and J by 7 bases, with 7 bases between them. The CDR3 extends over 12 amino acids. The germline CDR1 and CDR2 sequences are KGHSH and LQKENI. This chain's CDR3 is CASSPREGTQYF. DNA of the CDR3: TGTGCCAGCTCACCACGCGAGGGGACCCAGTACTTC.

The sample holds one count of this clone. The V and J genes are TRBV6-5 and TRBJ1-1; possibly TRBD1 for D (6 bases). This CDR3 contains 15 residues. Germline lookup yields CDR1 MNHEY and CDR2 SVGAGI. Deletions cut 2 bases from V and 6 bases from J, with 16 bases between. The CDR3 coding sequence is TGTGCCAGCAGTTACAGGGGGACACGGAATCCTGAAGCTTTCTTT. Translated, it gives CASSYRGTRNPEAFF.

The rearrangement links TRBV5-1 to TRBJ2-1; 11 nucleotides match TRBD2. The CDR3 loop spans 16 amino acids. V shed 2 bases, J shed 6 bases, and the junction held 7 bases outside the gene matches. Germline V CDR1 and CDR2: SGHRS, YFSETQ. This chain's CDR3 is CASSLVASGRSNEQFF. In DNA form, the CDR3 reads TGCGCCAGCAGCTTAGTGGCTAGCGGGAGGTCCAATGAGCAGTTCTTC. The full variable domain, in which reference TRBV5-1 and TRBJ2-1 provide the parts outside the CDR3, is KAGVTQTPRYLIKTRGQQVTLSCSPISGHRSVSWYQQTPGQGLQFLFEYFSETQRNKGNFPGRFSGRQFSNSRSEMNVSTLELGDSALYLCASSLVASGRSNEQFFGPGTRLTVL.

The chain links TRBV28 to TRBJ2-7; 9 bases are a match to TRBD2. Germline values: CDR1 MDHEN, CDR2 SYDVKM. The CDR3 runs to 17 residues. The ends lost 6 bases at V and 2 bases at J; junction bases unmatched: 14. CDR3 protein: CASSLNPGAGGTYEQYF. Here the CDR3 DNA reads TGTGCCAGCAGCCTTAACCCTGGAGCGGGAGGAACCTACGAGCAGTACTTC. Using reference TRBV28 and TRBJ2-7 for the parts outside the CDR3, the full variable domain is DVKVTQSSRYLVKRTGEKVFLECVQDMDHENMFWYRQDPGLGLRLIYFSYDVKMKEKGDIPEGYSVSREKKERFSLILESASTNQTSMYLCASSLNPGAGGTYEQYFGPGTRLTVT.

This chain connects TRBV28 to TRBJ1-5; D remains ambiguous. Trimming pared 1 base from V and 10 bases from J, leaving 17 bases between. CDR3 length: 15 residues. Per the germline V gene, CDR1 is MDHEN and CDR2 is SYDVKM. The CDR3: CASSLFEVSPSPQHF. The CDR3 DNA sequence: TGTGCCAGCAGTTTATTTGAGGTTTCGCCCAGTCCCCAGCATTTT. The full variable domain, rest sourced from reference TRBV28 and TRBJ1-5, is DVKVTQSSRYLVKRTGEKVFLECVQDMDHENMFWYRQDPGLGLRLIYFSYDVKMKEKGDIPEGYSVSREKKERFSLILESASTNQTSMYLCASSLFEVSPSPQHFGDGTRLSIL.